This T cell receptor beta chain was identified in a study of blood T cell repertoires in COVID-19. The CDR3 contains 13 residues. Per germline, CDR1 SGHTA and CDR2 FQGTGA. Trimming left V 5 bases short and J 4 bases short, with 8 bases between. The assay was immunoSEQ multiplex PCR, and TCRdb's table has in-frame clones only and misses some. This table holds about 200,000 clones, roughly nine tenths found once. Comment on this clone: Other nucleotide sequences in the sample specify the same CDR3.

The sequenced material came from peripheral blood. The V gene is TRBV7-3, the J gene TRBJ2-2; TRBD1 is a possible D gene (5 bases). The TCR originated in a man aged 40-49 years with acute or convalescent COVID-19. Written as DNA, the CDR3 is TGTGCCAGCAGCCCTACAGGCACCGGGGAGCTGTTTTTT. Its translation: CASSPTGTGELFF.